This is a list of T cell receptor beta chains from one sample in a study of cytomegalovirus exposure and HLA in healthy donors. Measured with immunoSEQ multiplex PCR; TCRdb has only the in-frame clones, and not every one. Of 150,000 to 200,000 clones in the sample, roughly 88% are singletons; the top ten hold around 1.6%. Sequencing input: PBMCs. These receptors were obtained from a woman between 18 and 29 years old in good health and CMV-seronegative. The CDR3 runs from the conserved cysteine through the conserved F or W. The D gene is left open where the match is weak. Only some rows state a clone size, as once, few, many or a class for expanded clones.

v_call	d_call	clone_size	j_call	cdr3_nt	cdr3_aa
TRBV9	.	few	TRBJ1-3	TGTGCCAGCAGCGCCGGGGAGGTCGGAAACACCATATATTTT	CASSAGEVGNTIYF
TRBV7-2	TRBD1	few	TRBJ1-2	TGTGCCATCAACCCCGGGACAGATCTTTATGGCTACACCTTC	CAINPGTDLYGYTF
TRBV4-1	TRBD1	.	TRBJ1-5	TGCGCCAGCAGCCAACCGGGACAGGGTAAAGGGCAGCCCCAGCATTTT	CASSQPGQGKGQPQHF
TRBV18	.	.	TRBJ1-3	TGTGCCAGCTCACCGCGGAAAGCCTCTGGAAACACCATATATTTT	CASSPRKASGNTIYF
TRBV6-5	.	.	TRBJ1-5	TGTGCCAGCAGTTTCCGCGGGCAGCCCCAGCATTTT	CASSFRGQPQHF
TRBV6-5	.	once	TRBJ1-3	TGTGCCAGCAGACCACCGGGGGGAAACACCATATATTTT	CASRPPGGNTIYF
TRBV13	TRBD1	.	TRBJ2-1	TGTGCCAGCAGCTTAGCCGGACAGGGGGGGAATGAGCAGTTCTTC	CASSLAGQGGNEQFF
TRBV10-2	.	.	TRBJ1-1	TGCGCCAGCAGTGAGTCGAACTTGGGGAGAGGCACTGAAGCTTTCTTT	CASSESNLGRGTEAFF
TRBV4-1	.	.	TRBJ1-2	TGCGCCAGCAGCCAAGGGCGAGGAGGGAAAATGGATGGCTACACCTTC	CASSQGRGGKMDGYTF
TRBV5-4	.	.	TRBJ2-2	TGTGCCAGCAGCTTGGCAGAAGCCGGGGAGCTGTTTTTT	CASSLAEAGELFF
TRBV11-2	.	.	TRBJ2-7	TGTGCCAGCAGCTTAGCCGGACAATCCTACGAGCAGTACTTC	CASSLAGQSYEQYF
TRBV5-6	.	.	TRBJ1-5	TGTGCCAGCAGCTTGGCCTTGGGGGAGGCGAGCAATCAGCCCCAGCATTTT	CASSLALGEASNQPQHF
TRBV30	.	.	TRBJ1-1	TGTGCCTGGAGGTGGGGGGACACTGAAGCTTTCTTT	CAWRWGDTEAFF
TRBV7-6	TRBD1	.	TRBJ1-2	TGTGCCAGCAGCTTAGGACAGGGGAACTATGGCTACACCTTC	CASSLGQGNYGYTF
TRBV7-9	.	.	TRBJ2-3	TGTGCCAGCAGCTATAGCACGCGGGCTACAGATACGCAGTATTTT	CASSYSTRATDTQYF
TRBV7-8	.	.	TRBJ1-1	TGTGCCAGCAGCCGCAATTGGGGGGGGACTGAAGCTTTCTTT	CASSRNWGGTEAFF
TRBV27	TRBD1	.	TRBJ2-2	TGTGCCAGCATTGGGCGGTGGACAGGGGACACCGGGGAGCTGTTTTTT	CASIGRWTGDTGELFF
TRBV18	.	.	TRBJ2-7	TGTGCCAGCTCGCGAGATACGTACAACAGGTTCTACTCCTACGAGCAGTACTTC	CASSRDTYNRFYSYEQYF
TRBV2	TRBD1	few	TRBJ1-5	TGTGCCAGCAGTTTACAGGGGGCTAATCAGCCCCAGCATTTT	CASSLQGANQPQHF
TRBV15	TRBD1	.	TRBJ2-2	TGTGCCACCAGCAGGACCGGGACAGGGGCCGGGGAGCTGTTTTTT	CATSRTGTGAGELFF
TRBV6-4	TRBD2	.	TRBJ2-2	TGTGCCAGCAGTGACTCAAGCGGGGGGGAGAACACCGGGGAGCTGTTTTTT	CASSDSSGGENTGELFF
TRBV5-1	.	.	TRBJ1-1	TGCGCCAGCAGCTTGGTCGGCACTGAAGCTTTCTTT	CASSLVGTEAFF
TRBV5-6	.	.	TRBJ1-2	TGTGCCAGCAAGGACAGAGACTATGGCTACACCTTC	CASKDRDYGYTF
TRBV10-3	TRBD2	once	TRBJ2-1	TGTGCCATCAGTGATACCAGACCCGGGACTAGGTCTTACAATGAGCAGTTCTTC	CAISDTRPGTRSYNEQFF
TRBV30	.	few	TRBJ1-2	TGTGCCTGGAGTTCCCCCGGGTTGGGCTACACCTTC	CAWSSPGLGYTF
TRBV18	TRBD1	once	TRBJ1-1	TGTGCCAGCTCACCCGCTAGGGGGCTCGGGAACACTGAAGCTTTCTTT	CASSPARGLGNTEAFF
TRBV14	TRBD1	.	TRBJ1-1	TGTGCCAGCAGCCGGGGACAGGCAAACGAAGGTGAAGCTTTCTTT	CASSRGQANEGEAFF
TRBV19	TRBD1	.	TRBJ2-7	TGTGCCAGTAGGCACAGGGGCGGCTACGAGCAGTACTTC	CASRHRGGYEQYF
TRBV7-9	.	once	TRBJ1-2	TGTGCCAGCAGCACCGAGGGCGTGGGCTATGGCTACACCTTC	CASSTEGVGYGYTF
TRBV5-1	.	.	TRBJ1-1	TGCGCCAGCAGCTTGATTCAGAATATGAACACTGAAGCTTTCTTT	CASSLIQNMNTEAFF
TRBV30	.	.	TRBJ1-1	TGTGCCTGGAGCGACGGGGGGACTGAAGCTTTCTTT	CAWSDGGTEAFF
TRBV29-1	TRBD2	.	TRBJ2-3	TGCAGCGTCGACCTTGGACTAGCGGGTGGAACAGATACGCAGTATTTT	CSVDLGLAGGTDTQYF
TRBV7-2	.	.	TRBJ2-1	TGTGCCAGCAGCCGCAACACCCCCTCGTCTGAGCAGTTCTTC	CASSRNTPSSEQFF
TRBV6-1	.	.	TRBJ1-2	TGTGCCAGCAGTCCCGTGCGGGGGGAAGGCTACACCTTC	CASSPVRGEGYTF
TRBV7-7	.	.	TRBJ2-1	TGTGCCAGCAGCTTAGCCAGTGGCTACAATGAGCAGTTCTTC	CASSLASGYNEQFF
TRBV25-1	.	.	TRBJ2-6	TGTGCCAGCAGTGCTACAGGGACTGGGGCCAACGTCCTGACTTTC	CASSATGTGANVLTF
TRBV6-5	.	.	TRBJ1-3	TGTGCCAGCAGGACAGTTCCCTTCTCTGGAAACACCATATATTTT	CASRTVPFSGNTIYF
TRBV27	TRBD1	.	TRBJ2-5	TGTGCCAGCAGTTTAGACAGGGGCTGGGAGACCCAGTACTTC	CASSLDRGWETQYF
TRBV11-2	TRBD1	.	TRBJ2-7	TGTGCCAGCAGCTTAGGGGACAGACGGTACTTC	CASSLGDRRYF
TRBV5-4	TRBD1	few	TRBJ2-5	TGTGCCAGCAGCTTCGGGCAGGGGGTCCAAGAGACCCAGTACTTC	CASSFGQGVQETQYF
TRBV5-5	TRBD1	once	TRBJ1-5	TGTGCCAGCAGCTCGGGACAGGGCCTCATTTATAGCAATCAGCCCCAGCATTTT	CASSSGQGLIYSNQPQHF